This TCR beta chain was recovered during a study of cytomegalovirus exposure and HLA in healthy donors. Study results and caveats: Several of the most significant clusters appeared, in a later analysis, to be linked to common viral pathogens. Most of the TCR beta V segments (in an earlier analysis) were productive either about 90% or about 30% of the time. It was taken for granted in presence/absence analyses that sequencing depth across donors was roughly uniform.

In the case of this clone: Its matching antigen is unknown.

Germline V gives CDR1 SGHDT, CDR2 YYEEEE. Trimming pared 3 bases from V and 5 bases from J, leaving 22 bases between. This CDR3 region has 17 residues. It was with 60 Vbeta and 13 Jbeta primers that the PCR ran. Only in-frame clones appear in the TCRdb table, and some are missing; sequencing was by immunoSEQ multiplex PCR. In the table there are 150,000 to 170,000 clones, about 75% of which are singletons. V usage is TRBV5-6 and J usage is TRBJ2-3, with D possibly matching TRBD1 (6 bases). The sample taken for sequencing was PBMCs. The sequence was collected from a man aged 18 to 35 in good health and CMV-seronegative. The CDR3 here is CASSSPLTGPLQDTQYF. In nucleotides, the CDR3 is TGTGCCAGCAGCTCCCCTCTGACAGGCCCCCTACAAGATACGCAGTATTTT.